The entry below gives a single T cell receptor (beta chain) sequence along with its context. The sample comes from a study of control samples from healthy donors and cancer patients. Method: immunoSEQ multiplex PCR; TCRdb's copy keeps in-frame clones and lacks some. The sample lists about 75,000 clones; approximately 88% were seen once. CDR3 length: 11 residues. Germline loops: CDR1 SGHTA, CDR2 FQGNSA. V lost 5 bases and J 4 bases, leaving 6 bases between the germline ends. V and J are TRBV7-2 and TRBJ2-7; D gene unclear. The sequence was obtained from a man aged 45-65 years in good health. Source material: blood. This CDR3 is CASSRNYEQYF. For the CDR3, the DNA is TGTGCCAGCAGCCGAAATTACGAGCAGTACTTC.